Listed below are T cell receptor beta chains from one sample, sequenced in a study of T cell responses to AZD1222 COVID-19 vaccine. Profiled with immunoSEQ multiplex PCR; TCRdb holds only in-frame clones, not every one. The sample includes 150,000 or so clones, roughly 89% of them seen just once. The source was peripheral blood, collected on day 0 of AZD1222 vaccination. These TCRs come from an adult in good health. The CDR3 runs from the conserved cysteine through the conserved F or W. Each record gives: V gene, D gene, CDR3 protein. A D gene is named only where the DNA matches it firmly.

>TRBV7-9|NA
CASSSTVGYAKNIQYF
>TRBV11-3|NA
CASSLDPFSPLHF
>TRBV29-1|NA
CSVLSNYGYTF
>TRBV9|NA
CASSPSGINEQYF
>TRBV29-1|TRBD2
CNGNREGPPGKNIQYF
>TRBV20-1|NA
CSASRGTPGYTF
>TRBV28|NA
CASSYRTHRTGANVLTF
>TRBV28|TRBD1
CASSFIGTGPDTQYF
>TRBV11-2|NA
CASSLEGRPNYGYTF
>TRBV11-3|NA
CASSLDSRTSDTQYF
>TRBV5-1|TRBD1
CASSSDRAALDTQYF
>TRBV24-1|TRBD2
CAISSSGRVNEQFF
>TRBV5-1|TRBD2
CASSGSMILAGEETQYF
>TRBV10-3|TRBD2
CAISETSGSLTYEQYF
>TRBV19|NA
CASGGWNNQPQHF
>TRBV9|NA
CASSAIGASYNEQFF
>TRBV7-6|NA
CASSPTRGRNTGELFF
>TRBV6-5|TRBD1
CASIRVQGAGEKLFF
>TRBV29-1|TRBD1
CSASGQVNTEAFF
>TRBV19|NA
CASSNPGTNTEAFF
>TRBV5-4|NA
CASSLRGANEKLFF
>TRBV5-1|NA
CASPGGTTGTDTQYF
>TRBV5-4|NA
CATRGRVGDSPLHF
>TRBV6-2/TRBV6-3|NA
CASSRRGNGQPQHF
>TRBV18|TRBD2
CASSQGLADFTDTQYF
>TRBV23-1|NA
CASKLWDQPQHF
>TRBV4-2|NA
CASSPDLGGNTEAFF
>TRBV19|NA
CASSGPAGSNYGYTF
>TRBV28|TRBD1
CASRQSGGYGYTF
>TRBV28|TRBD2
CASSLYEIAGAYEQYF
>TRBV5-5|NA
CASTRPNTGELFF
>TRBV27|NA
CASGRRENTEAFF
>TRBV18|NA
CASSPPYNEQFF
>TRBV6-5|NA
CASSRAPGELFF
>TRBV7-6|NA
CASSFSGVGSPLHF
>TRBV7-2|TRBD1
CASSPRQGVAYEQYF
>TRBV7-6|TRBD2
CASSRVSGGATGELFF
>TRBV5-1|TRBD1
CASSLGGQQQETQYF
>TRBV7-2|TRBD2
CASSLVSGSGTGELFF
>TRBV2|TRBD1
CASTGTGGNEQFF
>TRBV5-1|TRBD1
CASSSSGGVTPLHF
>TRBV9|TRBD1
CASSVGYRGGETQYF